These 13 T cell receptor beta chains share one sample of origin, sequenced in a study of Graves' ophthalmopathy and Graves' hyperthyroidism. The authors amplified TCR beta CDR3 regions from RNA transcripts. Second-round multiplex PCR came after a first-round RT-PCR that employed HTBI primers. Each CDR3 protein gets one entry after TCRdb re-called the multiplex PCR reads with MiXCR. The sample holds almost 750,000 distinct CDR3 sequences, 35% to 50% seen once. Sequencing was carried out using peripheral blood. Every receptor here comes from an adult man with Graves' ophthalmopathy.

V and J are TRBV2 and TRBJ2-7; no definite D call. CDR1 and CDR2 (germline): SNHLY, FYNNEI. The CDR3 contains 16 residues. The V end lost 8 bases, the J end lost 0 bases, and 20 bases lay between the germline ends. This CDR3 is CASRRDTYLISYEQYF. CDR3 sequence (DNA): TGTGCCAGCCGAAGAGACACATACCTCATCTCCTACGAGCAGTACTTC.

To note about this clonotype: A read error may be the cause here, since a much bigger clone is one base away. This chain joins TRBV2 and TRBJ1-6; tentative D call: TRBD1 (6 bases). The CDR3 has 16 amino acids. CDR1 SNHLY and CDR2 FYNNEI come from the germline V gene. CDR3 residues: CASSALQGAYSSPLHF. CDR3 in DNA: TGTGCCAGCAGTGCCCTACAGGGAGCCTATAGTTCACCCCTCCACTTT.

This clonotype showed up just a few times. The CDR3 region has the DNA TGTGCCAGCAGCCCGACACCGAGCCATTGGAATTCACCCCTCCACTTT. This translates into CASSPTPSHWNSPLHF. The V and J genes are TRBV7-2 and TRBJ1-6; D is undetermined. This CDR3 contains 16 residues. Trimming removed 5 bases from V and 7 bases from J, with 18 bases in between. From germline, CDR1 is SGHTA and CDR2 FQGNSA.

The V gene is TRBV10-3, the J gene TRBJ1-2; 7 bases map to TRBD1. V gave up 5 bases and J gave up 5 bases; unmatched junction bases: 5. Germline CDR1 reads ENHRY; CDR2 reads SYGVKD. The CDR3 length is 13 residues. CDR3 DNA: TGTGCCATCAGTAGACAGGGTTCATATGGCTACACCTTC. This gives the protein CAISRQGSYGYTF.

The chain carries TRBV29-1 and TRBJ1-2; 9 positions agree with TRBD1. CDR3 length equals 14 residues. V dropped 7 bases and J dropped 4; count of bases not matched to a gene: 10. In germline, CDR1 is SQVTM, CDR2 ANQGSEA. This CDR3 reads CSAGGTGLSYGYTF. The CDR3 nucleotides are TGCAGCGCCGGTGGGACAGGGCTTTCCTATGGCTACACCTTC.

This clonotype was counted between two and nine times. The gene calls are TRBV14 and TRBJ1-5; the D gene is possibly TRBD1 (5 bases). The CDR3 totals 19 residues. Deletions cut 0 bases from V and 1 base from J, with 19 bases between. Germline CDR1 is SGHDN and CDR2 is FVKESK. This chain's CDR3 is CASSQDFGGRGESNQPQHF. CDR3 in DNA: TGTGCCAGCAGCCAAGATTTTGGAGGGAGGGGAGAGAGCAATCAGCCCCAGCATTTT.

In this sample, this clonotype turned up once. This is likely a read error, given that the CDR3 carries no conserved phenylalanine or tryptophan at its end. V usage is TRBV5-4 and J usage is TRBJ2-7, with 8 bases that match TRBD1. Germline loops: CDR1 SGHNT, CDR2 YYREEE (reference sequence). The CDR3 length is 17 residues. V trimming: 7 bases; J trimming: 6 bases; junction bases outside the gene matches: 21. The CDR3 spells CASRIEARRTGWGEQYL. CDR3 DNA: TGTGCCAGCCGAATCGAAGCTCGTCGGACAGGGTGGGGCGAGCAGTACCTC.

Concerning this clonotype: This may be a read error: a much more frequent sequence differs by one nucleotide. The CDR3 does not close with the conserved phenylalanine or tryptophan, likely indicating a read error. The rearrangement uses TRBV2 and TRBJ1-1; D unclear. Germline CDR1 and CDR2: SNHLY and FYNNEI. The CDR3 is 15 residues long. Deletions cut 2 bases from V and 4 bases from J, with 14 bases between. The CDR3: CASSERGLIGTEAFS. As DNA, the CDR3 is TGTGCCAGCAGTGAACGAGGGTTGATAGGCACTGAAGCTTTCTCT.

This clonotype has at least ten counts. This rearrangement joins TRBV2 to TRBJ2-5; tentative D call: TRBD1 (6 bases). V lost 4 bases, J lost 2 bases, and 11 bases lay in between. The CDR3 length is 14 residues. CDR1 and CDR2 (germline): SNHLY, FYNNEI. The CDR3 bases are TGTGCCAGCAGTGGATACAGGGTACAAGAGACCCAGTACTTC. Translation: CASSGYRVQETQYF.

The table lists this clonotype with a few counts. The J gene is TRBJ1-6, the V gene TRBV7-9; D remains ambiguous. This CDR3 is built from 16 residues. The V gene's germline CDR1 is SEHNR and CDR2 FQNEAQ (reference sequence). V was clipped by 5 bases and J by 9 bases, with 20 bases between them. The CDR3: CASSQALPGQASPLHF. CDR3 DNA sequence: TGTGCCAGCAGCCAAGCCCTGCCAGGTCAGGCTTCACCCCTCCACTTT.

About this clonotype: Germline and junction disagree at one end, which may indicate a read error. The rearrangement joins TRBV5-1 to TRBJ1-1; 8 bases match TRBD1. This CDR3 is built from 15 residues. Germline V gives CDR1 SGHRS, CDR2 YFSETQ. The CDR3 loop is CANSPRTGTHREAFF. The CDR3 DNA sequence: TGCGCCAACAGCCCACGGACAGGGACCCACCGTGAAGCTTTCTTT.

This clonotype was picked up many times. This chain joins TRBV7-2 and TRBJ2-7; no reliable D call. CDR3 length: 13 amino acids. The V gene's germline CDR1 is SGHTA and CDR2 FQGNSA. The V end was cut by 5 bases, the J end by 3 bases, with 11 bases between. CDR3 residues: CASSITKDYEQYF. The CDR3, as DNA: TGTGCCAGCAGCATAACGAAGGACTACGAGCAGTACTTC.

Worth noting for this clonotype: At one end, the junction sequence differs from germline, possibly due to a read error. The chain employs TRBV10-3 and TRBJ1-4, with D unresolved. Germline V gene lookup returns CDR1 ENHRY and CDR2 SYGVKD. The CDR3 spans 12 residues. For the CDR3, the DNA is TGTGCCAGCAGTGCCCTTAATGAAAAACTGTTTTTT. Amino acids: CASSALNEKLFF.